Following are 10 T cell receptor beta chains from one sample sequenced in a study of T-cell reconstitution after alpha-beta-depleted transplantation in children (dated by TCRdb to about 2016). The receptor library was made with PCR. For sequencing, an Illumina HiSeq 2500 was employed. TCR library preparation used molecular barcoding, with unique molecular identifiers applied to normalize quantification of the TCRbeta repertoire. TCRdb applied fastp at Q25 and MiXCR to the public reads, then kept only in-frame beta chains. Each record represents a unique CDR3 protein, reported with the most common genes and DNA among its rows. This sample has more than 150,000 distinct CDR3 sequences in its table, and about 6.8% of those were observed once. The ten largest clonotypes hold 3% to 3.5% of the sample. The sample here was PBMCs from the stem cell graft donor, taken from the stem cell graft. These receptor sequences come from a human donor who donated a stem cell graft to a child with Wiskott-Aldrich syndrome.

This clonotype was detected many times. The chain is built from TRBV27 and TRBJ2-1; maybe TRBD2 (5 bases). Germline V CDR1 and CDR2: MNHEY, SMNVEV (reference sequence). This CDR3 contains 14 residues. Deletions cut 3 bases from V and 0 bases from J, with 6 bases between. This CDR3 is CASSFGSSYNEQFF. CDR3 DNA sequence: TGTGCCAGCAGTTTTGGGAGCTCCTACAATGAGCAGTTCTTC.

The sample holds many counts of this clonotype. This chain links TRBV5-1 with TRBJ1-6; the match to TRBD1 covers 8 bases. In germline, CDR1 is SGHRS, CDR2 YFSETQ. With V trimmed by 1 base and J by 6 bases, 6 bases remained unmatched. The CDR3 covers 16 residues. CDR3 region: CASSLIDRGLNSPLHF. The CDR3, as DNA: TGCGCCAGCAGCTTGATCGACAGGGGTCTTAATTCACCCCTCCACTTT.

This clonotype was seen ten or more times. The chain carries TRBV28 and TRBJ2-1; no clear D. This CDR3 comprises 14 residues. Germline V CDR1 and CDR2: MDHEN, SYDVKM. The V end lost 6 bases, the J end lost 3 bases, and 12 bases lay between the germline ends. The CDR3 protein is CASSRYDVYNEQFF. Here the CDR3 DNA reads TGTGCCAGCAGCAGATACGACGTCTACAATGAGCAGTTCTTC.

This clonotype has a count of ten or more. The gene calls are TRBV6-5 and TRBJ2-7, with D unclear. Germline CDR1 is MNHEY and CDR2 is SVGAGI. There are 14 residues in the CDR3. Trimming pared 2 bases from V and 0 bases from J, leaving 8 bases between. CDR3 DNA sequence: TGTGCCAGCAGTTACGCCCCGACCTCCTACGAGCAGTACTTC. It specifies CASSYAPTSYEQYF.

This clonotype is judged medium-sized. As DNA, the CDR3 is TGTGCCAGCAGTTACGGGACTAGCTCCTACGAGCAGTACTTC. Protein product: CASSYGTSSYEQYF. The chain is built from TRBV6-2 or TRBV6-3 and TRBJ2-7, with 8 bases that match TRBD2. J lost 0 bases, V lost 2 bases, and 0 bases had no gene match. Germline V CDR1 and CDR2: MNHEY, SVGEGT. This CDR3 is 14 amino acids long.

This clonotype was recorded many times. The chain combines TRBV5-1 with TRBJ1-1; no firm D call. The CDR3 has 15 amino acids. Germline V lookup: CDR1 SGHRS, CDR2 YFSETQ. V was cut by 1 base and J by 0 bases, with 10 bases left in between. The CDR3 loop is CASSLNGGLNTEAFF. The CDR3 DNA sequence: TGCGCCAGCAGCTTGAACGGCGGATTGAACACTGAAGCTTTCTTT.

This clonotype showed up just a few times. V gene TRBV9 combines with J gene TRBJ2-4, with TRBD1 identical over 8 bases. Germline assignment: CDR1 SGDLS and CDR2 YYNGEE. V trimming: 0 bases; J trimming: 0 bases; junction bases outside the gene matches: 11. The CDR3 length is 19 residues. The CDR3 reads CASSVDPGTGQLAKNIQYF. The CDR3 nucleotides are TGTGCCAGCAGCGTAGACCCCGGGACAGGCCAGCTAGCCAAAAACATTCAGTACTTC.

This clonotype was detected only a few times. The chain carries TRBV7-9 and TRBJ2-7, with TRBD2 identical over 14 bases. The germline CDR1 and CDR2 sequences are SEHNR and FQNEAQ (reference sequence). This CDR3 has 18 residues. The V gene end was trimmed by 4 bases and the J gene end by 4 bases; junction bases not matched to a gene: 12. The CDR3 protein is CASSSSGTSGGSGYEQYF. CDR3 bases: TGTGCCAGCAGCTCTTCCGGGACTAGCGGGGGATCGGGATACGAGCAGTACTTC.

This clonotype was found many times. CDR3 sequence (DNA): TGCAGTTCACTTATTCGGGGTTTGCATTCGGGGATGTTCGAAGCTTTCTTT. Its translation is CSSLIRGLHSGMFEAFF. The chain couples TRBV20-1 to TRBJ1-1; D ambiguous. This CDR3 has 17 amino acids. Germline CDR1 reads DFQATT; CDR2 reads SNEGSKA (reference sequence). V was cut by 8 bases and J by 8 bases, with 33 bases left in between.

This clonotype showed up just a few times. The chain joins TRBV12-3 or TRBV12-4 to TRBJ2-7; 7 bases match TRBD1. The CDR3 consists of 16 residues. Unmatched junction bases numbered 13, after V lost 6 bases and J lost 2 bases. This CDR3 is CASRASGTGVAYEQYF. The CDR3 region has the DNA TGTGCCAGCAGAGCTTCCGGTACAGGGGTGGCCTACGAGCAGTACTTC.